The clone carrying this T cell receptor (beta chain) was seen only a few times. Its target is not known. Trimming cost V 6 bases and J 7 bases, with 9 bases left between them. CDR3 length equals 11 residues. This sample stems from a study of response to subunit inactivated influenza vaccine. Regarding the study as a whole: Seasonal influenza vaccination, on each occasion, was suggested by the authors to recruit few new T cells.

TCRdb reprocessed the RT-PCR reads via MiXCR and lists one record per CDR3 protein. This sample has approximately 250,000 distinct CDR3 sequences; more than 9% occur once, and the top ten carry 7.8%. Specimen: non-naive T cells sorted from PBMCs, collected around 14 days before vaccination. The V gene is TRBV12-3 or TRBV12-4, the J gene TRBJ1-1; tentatively, D is TRBD1 (5 bases). This receptor was identified in a man in his fifties who received an inactivated influenza vaccine. CDR3 bases: TGTGCCAGCAGAGCTGACAGTGAAGCTTTCTTT. Its translation is CASRADSEAFF.